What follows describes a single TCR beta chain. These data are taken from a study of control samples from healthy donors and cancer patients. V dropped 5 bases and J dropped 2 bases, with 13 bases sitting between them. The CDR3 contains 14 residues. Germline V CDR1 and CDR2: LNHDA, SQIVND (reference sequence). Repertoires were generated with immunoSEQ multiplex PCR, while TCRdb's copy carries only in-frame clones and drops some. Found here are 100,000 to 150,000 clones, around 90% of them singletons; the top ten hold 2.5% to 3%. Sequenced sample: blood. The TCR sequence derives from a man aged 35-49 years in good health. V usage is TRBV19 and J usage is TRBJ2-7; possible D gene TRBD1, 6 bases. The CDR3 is CASSLQGFPYEQYF. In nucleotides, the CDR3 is TGTGCCAGTAGTTTACAGGGATTCCCCTACGAGCAGTACTTC.